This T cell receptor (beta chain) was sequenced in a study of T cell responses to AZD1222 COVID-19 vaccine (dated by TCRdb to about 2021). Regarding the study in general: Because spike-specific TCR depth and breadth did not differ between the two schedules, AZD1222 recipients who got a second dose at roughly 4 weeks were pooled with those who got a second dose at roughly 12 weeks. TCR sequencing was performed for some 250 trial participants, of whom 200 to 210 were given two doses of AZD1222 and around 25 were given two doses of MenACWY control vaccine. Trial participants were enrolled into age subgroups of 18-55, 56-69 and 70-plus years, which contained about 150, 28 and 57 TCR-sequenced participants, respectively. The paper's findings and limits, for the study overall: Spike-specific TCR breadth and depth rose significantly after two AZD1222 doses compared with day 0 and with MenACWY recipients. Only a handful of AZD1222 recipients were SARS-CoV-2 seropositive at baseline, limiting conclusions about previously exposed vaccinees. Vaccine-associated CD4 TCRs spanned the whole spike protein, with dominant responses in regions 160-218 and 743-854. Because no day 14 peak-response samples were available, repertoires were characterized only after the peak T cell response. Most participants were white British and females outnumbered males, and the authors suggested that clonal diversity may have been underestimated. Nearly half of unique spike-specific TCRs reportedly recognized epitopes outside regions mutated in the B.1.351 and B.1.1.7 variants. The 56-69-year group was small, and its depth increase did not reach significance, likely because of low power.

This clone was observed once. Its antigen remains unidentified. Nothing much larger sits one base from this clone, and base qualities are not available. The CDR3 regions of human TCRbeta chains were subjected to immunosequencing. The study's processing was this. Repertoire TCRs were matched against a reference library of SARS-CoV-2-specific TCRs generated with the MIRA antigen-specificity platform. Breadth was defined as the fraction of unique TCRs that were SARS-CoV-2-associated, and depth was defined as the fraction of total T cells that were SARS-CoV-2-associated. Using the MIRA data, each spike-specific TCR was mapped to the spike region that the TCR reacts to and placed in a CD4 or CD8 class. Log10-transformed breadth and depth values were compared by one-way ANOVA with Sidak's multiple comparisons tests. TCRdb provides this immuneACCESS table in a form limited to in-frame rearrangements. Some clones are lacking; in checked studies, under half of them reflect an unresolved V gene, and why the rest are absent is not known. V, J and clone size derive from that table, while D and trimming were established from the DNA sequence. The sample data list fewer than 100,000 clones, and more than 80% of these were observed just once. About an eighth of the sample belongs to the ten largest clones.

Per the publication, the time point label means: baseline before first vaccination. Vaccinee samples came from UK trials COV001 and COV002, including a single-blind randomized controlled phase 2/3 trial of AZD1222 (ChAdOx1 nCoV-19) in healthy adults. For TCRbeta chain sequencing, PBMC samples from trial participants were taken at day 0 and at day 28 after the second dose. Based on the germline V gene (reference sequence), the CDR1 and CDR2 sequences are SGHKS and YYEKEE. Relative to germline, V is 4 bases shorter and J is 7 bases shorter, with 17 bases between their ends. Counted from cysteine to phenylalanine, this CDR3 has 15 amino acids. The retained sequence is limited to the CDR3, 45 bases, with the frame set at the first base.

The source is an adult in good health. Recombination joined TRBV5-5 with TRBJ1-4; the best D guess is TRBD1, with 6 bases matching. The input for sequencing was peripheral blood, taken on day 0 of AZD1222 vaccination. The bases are TGTGCCAGCAGCCCAGGGGCGGTTAGAGCTGAAAAACTGTTTTTT. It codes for CASSPGAVRAEKLFF.